These 29 T cell receptor beta chains share one sample of origin, sequenced in a study of CD8+ T cells in alopecia areata. As to treatment: oral pan-JAK inhibitor, 5-10 mg twice daily. RNA extraction was followed by reverse transcription into cDNA, which acted as the sequencing template. TCRdb's table, derived via immunoSEQ multiplex PCR, lists solely in-frame clones and lacks some. The table has 150,000 to 200,000 clones, roughly two thirds seen once. The sample consisted of CD4+ T cells sorted from blood, taken at week 4, from a patient treated with tofacitinib. All receptors come from a human donor with alopecia areata.

The genes are TRBV6-5 and TRBJ1-3; D may be TRBD1 (6 bases). With 6 bases removed from V and 2 bases from J, the gap between germline ends came to 11 bases. The V gene's germline CDR1 is MNHEY and CDR2 SVGAGI. The CDR3 loop spans 14 amino acids. The CDR3 region has the DNA TGTGCCAGCAGACAGGGACAACCTGGAAACACCATATATTTT. As protein: CASRQGQPGNTIYF.

This clone was seen more than once but under ten times. This chain uses TRBV29-1 with TRBJ2-3; 8 bases align to TRBD2. CDR1 SQVTM and CDR2 ANQGSEA come from the germline V gene. The CDR3 spans 14 residues. The J segment lost 0 bases and the V segment lost 1 base, leaving 0 bases of the junction unmatched. CDR3 nucleotide sequence: TGCAGCGTTGAAGCTAGCGGGAGCACAGATACGCAGTATTTT. Amino acids: CSVEASGSTDTQYF.

This clone has a single count. The chain has TRBV30 and TRBJ1-1; no reliable D call. Per germline, CDR1 GTSNPN and CDR2 SVGIG (reference sequence). This CDR3 has 11 residues. Trimming cost V 4 bases and J 5 bases, with 8 bases left between them. The CDR3 protein is CAWTLLTEAFF. The CDR3 DNA follows: TGTGCCTGGACGTTGCTTACTGAAGCTTTCTTT. The full variable domain, its missing parts supplied by reference TRBV30 and TRBJ1-1, is SQTIHQWPATLVQPVGSPLSLECTVEGTSNPNLYWYRQAAGRGLQLLFYSVGIGQISSEVPQNLSASRPQDRQFILSSKKLLLSDSGFYLCAWTLLTEAFFGQGTRLTVV.

This chain uses TRBV9 with TRBJ2-7; D might be TRBD1 (5 bases). Germline V gene lookup returns CDR1 SGDLS and CDR2 YYNGEE. The ends were cut back, 4 bases at V and 5 bases at J, with 16 bases in the middle. The CDR3 is 14 amino acids. The DNA of the CDR3 is TGTGCCAGCAGCCAAAGCCCAGGGCCCCACGAGCAGTACTTC. Amino acids: CASSQSPGPHEQYF.

The J gene is TRBJ1-4, the V gene TRBV27; tentatively, D is TRBD1 (5 bases). Germline V gives CDR1 MNHEY, CDR2 SMNVEV (reference sequence). The V end lost 8 bases, the J end lost 5 bases, and 18 bases lay between the germline ends. The CDR3 is made up of 15 amino acids. The CDR3 reads CASRDSGRPNEKLFF. The CDR3 nucleotides are TGTGCCAGCCGGGACTCGGGACGTCCGAATGAAAAACTGTTTTTT.

The chain couples TRBV5-6 to TRBJ2-2; 8 nucleotides match TRBD1. The J segment lost 1 base and the V segment lost 4 bases, leaving 3 bases of the junction unmatched. CDR3 length equals 15 residues. CDR1 and CDR2 (germline): SGHDT, YYEEEE. CDR3 sequence reads: CASSPGQGNTGELFF. The CDR3 bases are TGTGCCAGCAGCCCCGGACAGGGGAACACCGGGGAGCTGTTTTTT.

The gene calls are TRBV29-1 and TRBJ1-2, with D perhaps matching TRBD1 (6 bases). CDR1 and CDR2 (germline): SQVTM, ANQGSEA. There are 13 residues in the CDR3. The ends were cut back, 3 bases at V and 4 bases at J, with 12 bases in the middle. The CDR3 spells CSVDSRGGYGYTF. CDR3 DNA sequence: TGCAGCGTTGATAGCAGGGGAGGCTATGGCTACACCTTC.

For the CDR3, the DNA is TGCAGCGTTGTCGAACAGACCTACGAGCAGTACTTC. Protein sequence: CSVVEQTYEQYF. The J gene is TRBJ2-7, the V gene TRBV29-1; D ambiguous. Between the trimmed V and J ends, which lost 4 bases and 2 bases, there was a span of 9 bases. Germline CDR1 is SQVTM and CDR2 is ANQGSEA. This CDR3 is 12 amino acids long.

The chain has TRBV7-2 and TRBJ1-6; D remains unclear. CDR1 and CDR2 (germline): SGHTA, FQGNSA. The CDR3 runs to 13 residues. V lost 0 bases to trimming and J lost 14 bases, with 11 bases between them. The CDR3 DNA is TGTGCCAGCAGCTTAGCGGTCAGGTTGGCCCTCCACTTT. Encoded protein: CASSLAVRLALHF.

This chain uses TRBV29-1 with TRBJ1-2; no clear D gene. This CDR3 has 13 amino acids. Trimming shortened V by 3 bases and J by 2 bases, and 10 bases separated the two germline ends. Per germline, CDR1 SQVTM and CDR2 ANQGSEA. The CDR3 nucleotides are TGCAGCGTTGAGGCAGTCTCCAACTATGGCTACACCTTC. Its protein product is CSVEAVSNYGYTF.

This clone has more than one count but fewer than ten. V usage is TRBV11-2 and J usage is TRBJ2-2, with D unresolved. This CDR3 region has 14 residues. Germline V gives CDR1 SGHAT, CDR2 FQNNGV. V lost 1 base and J 2 bases, leaving 5 bases between the germline ends. The CDR3 sequence is CASSLVPNTGELFF. As DNA, the CDR3 is TGTGCCAGCAGCTTAGTCCCCAACACCGGGGAGCTGTTTTTT.

Only a few counts were recorded for this clone. The V and J genes are TRBV29-1 and TRBJ1-5, with D possibly being TRBD1 (6 bases). This CDR3 is 14 amino acids long. V was clipped by 6 bases and J by 8 bases, with 20 bases between them. From germline, CDR1 is SQVTM and CDR2 ANQGSEA. The CDR3 loop is CSVRGPQFAEPQHF. The CDR3, as DNA: TGCAGCGTGCGGGGGCCACAGTTTGCTGAGCCCCAGCATTTT.

This chain uses TRBV25-1 with TRBJ1-2; tentatively, D is TRBD1 (6 bases). The CDR3 totals 15 residues. Looked up from germline, CDR1 is MGHDK and CDR2 is SYGVNS. V was trimmed by 4 bases and J by 2 bases, leaving 14 bases between them. CDR3 in amino acids: CASSGYREGNYGYTF. The CDR3 region has the DNA TGTGCCAGCAGTGGGTACAGGGAGGGCAACTATGGCTACACCTTC.

J is TRBJ1-2 and V is TRBV5-1; possible D gene TRBD1, 6 bases. This CDR3 is built from 13 residues. The germline CDR1 and CDR2 sequences are SGHRS and YFSETQ. V gave up 4 bases and J gave up 2 bases, with 9 bases separating them. The CDR3: CASSLGQNYGYTF. The CDR3 DNA sequence: TGCGCCAGCAGCCTTGGACAGAACTATGGCTACACCTTC.

A few counts support this clone. The rearrangement uses TRBV14 and TRBJ2-3; 7 nucleotides match TRBD1. The germline V gene encodes CDR1 SGHDN and CDR2 FVKESK. V lost 1 base to trimming and J lost 13 bases; unmatched junction nucleotides: 8. CDR3 length equals 13 residues. The CDR3 protein is CASSQGDDRVKYF. The CDR3 DNA follows: TGTGCCAGCAGCCAAGGAGACGACAGGGTGAAGTATTTT. Looking up the rest from reference TRBV14 and TRBJ2-3 gives the full variable domain: EAGVTQFPSHSVIEKGQTVTLRCDPISGHDNLYWYRRVMGKEIKFLLHFVKESKQDESGMPNNRFLAERTGGTYSTLKVQPAELEDSGVYFCASSQGDDRVKYFGPGTRLTVL.

This chain uses TRBV9 with TRBJ1-1; 7 nucleotides align to TRBD1. J was trimmed by 0 bases and V by 3 bases; bases with no gene match: 26. CDR3 length: 22 residues. Germline loops: CDR1 SGDLS, CDR2 YYNGEE. CDR3 region: CASSAGAAGARRDRTMNTEAFF. The CDR3 DNA reads TGTGCCAGCAGCGCAGGTGCGGCAGGTGCCCGCCGGGACAGAACGATGAACACTGAAGCTTTCTTT.

In its sample, this clone was seen a few times. The V and J genes are TRBV29-1 and TRBJ2-7; 9 positions match TRBD2. Losses at the gene ends were 7 bases for V and 5 bases for J; bases not matched to a gene: 12. Germline V gives CDR1 SQVTM, CDR2 ANQGSEA. This CDR3 has 14 residues. The DNA for the CDR3 is TGCAGCGCTGGCGGACCCGCGGGGGGGAACGAGCAGTACTTC. Translated, it gives CSAGGPAGGNEQYF.

This clone was picked up one time. CDR3 sequence: CSVGFRGLETQYF. The CDR3 coding sequence is TGCAGCGTTGGCTTCAGGGGGCTGGAGACCCAGTACTTC. J is TRBJ2-5 and V is TRBV29-1, with TRBD1 matching over 8 bases. Germline V lookup: CDR1 SQVTM, CDR2 ANQGSEA. The CDR3 contains 13 residues. Unmatched junction bases numbered 6, after V lost 4 bases and J lost 5 bases.

The chain links TRBV30 to TRBJ1-1; 7 positions match TRBD1. From germline, CDR1 is GTSNPN and CDR2 SVGIG (reference sequence). This CDR3 contains 13 residues. V gave up 1 base and J gave up 1 base; unmatched junction bases: 0. DNA of the CDR3: TGTGCCTGGAGTGCAGGGGGGAACACTGAAGCTTTCTTT. Translated: CAWSAGGNTEAFF.

J is TRBJ1-6 and V is TRBV6-1; TRBD1 agrees at 8 bases. CDR3 length equals 18 residues. V gave up 4 bases and J gave up 8 bases; unmatched junction bases: 16. In germline, CDR1 is MNHNS, CDR2 SASEGT. The DNA for the CDR3 is TGTGCCAGCAGTGTTCTCCCCCCCTGGCAGGGGGCATATTCACCCCTCCACTTT. Its protein is CASSVLPPWQGAYSPLHF.

The gene calls are TRBV9 and TRBJ2-1; 8 bases align to TRBD2. V was pared by 5 bases and J by 3 bases, with 7 bases of the junction left unmatched. This CDR3 is built from 15 residues. Germline CDR1 SGDLS, CDR2 YYNGEE. CDR3 nucleotides: TGTGCCAGCAGTGCTTATAGCGGGGTCTACAATGAGCAGTTCTTC. Residues: CASSAYSGVYNEQFF. The full variable domain, with the rest looked up from reference TRBV9 and TRBJ2-1, is DSGVTQTPKHLITATGQRVTLRCSPRSGDLSVYWYQQSLDQGLQFLIQYYNGEERAKGNILERFSAQQFPDLHSELNLSSLELGDSALYFCASSAYSGVYNEQFFGPGTRLTVL.

The V call is TRBV10-3, the J call TRBJ2-1; a possible D gene is TRBD2 (6 bases). CDR1 is ENHRY, CDR2 SYGVKD, per germline. CDR3 length equals 15 residues. The V end was cut by 10 bases, the J end by 8 bases, with 24 bases between. The CDR3 protein is CATSGASSGGDEQFF. CDR3 bases: TGTGCCACCTCCGGGGCCAGTTCTGGAGGGGATGAGCAGTTCTTC.

J is TRBJ2-7 and V is TRBV29-1; D call uncertain. This CDR3 contains 11 residues. Trimming took 6 bases from V and 3 from J, leaving 9 bases between them. Germline CDR1 reads SQVTM; CDR2 reads ANQGSEA. The CDR3 DNA sequence: TGCAGCGTCCGTACAAGCTACGAGCAGTACTTC. Translated: CSVRTSYEQYF.

About this clone: Mismatch with germline at one junction end may stem from a read error. This chain links TRBV7-7 with TRBJ2-5; tentatively, D is TRBD1 or TRBD2 (6 bases each). The CDR3 has 15 amino acids. Germline V gene data show CDR1 as SSHAT and CDR2 as FNYEAQ (reference sequence). CDR3 sequence reads: CASSLAGGRLETQYF. DNA of the CDR3: TGTGCTAGCAGCTTAGCTGGGGGGCGCCTTGAGACCCAGTACTTC. Filled out from reference TRBV7-7 and TRBJ2-5, the complete variable domain reads GAGVSQSPRYKVTKRGQDVTLRCDPISSHATLYWYQQALGQGPEFLTYFNYEAQPDKSGLPSDRFSAERPEGSISTLTIQRTEQRDSAMYRCASSLAGGRLETQYFGPGTRLLVL.

The rearrangement joins TRBV19 to TRBJ1-5, with 10 nucleotides matching TRBD1. Germline-derived CDR1 and CDR2 are LNHDA and SQIVND (reference sequence). The CDR3 loop spans 14 amino acids. After removal of 9 bases from V and 2 bases from J, the junction contained 4 bases not matched to a gene. CDR3 sequence reads: CASRGTGGNQPQHF. In DNA, the CDR3 is TGTGCCAGCAGGGGGACAGGGGGCAATCAGCCCCAGCATTTT.

J is TRBJ2-6 and V is TRBV4-3; a possible D gene is TRBD1 (5 bases). Trimming pared 4 bases from V and 2 bases from J, leaving 9 bases between. The V gene's germline CDR1 is LGHNA and CDR2 YSLEER. The CDR3 extends over 15 amino acids. The CDR3 reads CASSPDRTGANVLTF. The CDR3 DNA reads TGCGCCAGCAGCCCCGACAGAACTGGGGCCAACGTCCTGACTTTC.

The chain combines TRBV29-1 with TRBJ2-2; 7 nucleotides agree with TRBD1. V was pared by 7 bases and J by 4 bases, with 3 bases of the junction left unmatched. The CDR3 loop spans 12 amino acids. Per the germline V gene, CDR1 is SQVTM and CDR2 is ANQGSEA. Here the CDR3 DNA reads TGCAGCGGACGACAGGGCACCGGGGAGCTGTTTTTT. This translates into CSGRQGTGELFF.

The rearrangement joins TRBV11-3 to TRBJ2-5, with 7 bases identical to TRBD1. The ends lost 5 bases at V and 9 bases at J; junction bases unmatched: 9. This CDR3 contains 13 residues. Germline assignment: CDR1 SGHNT and CDR2 YENEEA. CDR3 sequence reads: CASSGGPQGAQYF. DNA for the CDR3: TGTGCCAGCAGCGGAGGACCCCAGGGGGCCCAGTACTTC.

This clone appeared once. The chain employs TRBV7-2 and TRBJ2-1; unclear D gene. The CDR3 loop spans 13 amino acids. Germline V gene data show CDR1 as SGHTA and CDR2 as FQGNSA. With 3 bases removed from V and 6 bases from J, the gap between germline ends came to 9 bases. The CDR3 DNA sequence: TGTGCCAGCAGCTTCGGTCGGGCCAATGAGCAGTTCTTC. Amino acid sequence: CASSFGRANEQFF.